A single sample gave rise to the 20 T cell receptor beta chains below, sequenced in a study of blood T cells in healthy people across ages. The authors ran a second PCR of 7 to 11 cycles using a sample-barcoded 5' primer and a J-beta primer mix. TCRdb ran MiXCR on the 5' RACE reads and lists one entry per CDR3 protein. Of about 1.1 million distinct CDR3 sequences listed, under 40% are singletons. Sequenced material: blood. Receptors originate from a man aged 18 to 30 in good health.

This clonotype showed up just a few times. This chain joins TRBV9 and TRBJ2-4; 9 bases are a match to TRBD1. This CDR3 has 14 amino acids. Germline CDR1 and CDR2: SGDLS and YYNGEE. The trim removed 4 bases at V and 11 bases at J, leaving 10 bases unmatched. The CDR3 region is CASSPRTGESLQYF. The CDR3 bases are TGTGCCAGCAGCCCTCGGACAGGGGAAAGCCTTCAGTACTTC.

This clonotype occurred a few times. The chain uses TRBV6-2 or TRBV6-3 and TRBJ2-4; D tentatively fits TRBD1 or TRBD2 (5 bases each). CDR1 is MNHEY, CDR2 SVGEGT, per germline. Trimming stripped 6 bases from V and 0 bases from J, with 15 bases between. The CDR3 has 16 amino acids. The CDR3 reads CASSTFGGLAKNIQYF. The CDR3 region has the DNA TGTGCCAGCAGCACCTTTGGGGGTCTAGCCAAAAACATTCAGTACTTC.

This clonotype was seen at least ten times. The chain recombines TRBV4-3 with TRBJ1-4; 7 positions agree with TRBD1. The trim removed 0 bases at V and 4 bases at J, leaving 2 bases unmatched. The germline gives CDR1 LGHNA, CDR2 YSLEER. CDR3 length equals 15 residues. The CDR3 here is CASSQDYRGNEKLFF. CDR3 in DNA: TGCGCCAGCAGCCAAGATTACAGGGGTAATGAAAAACTGTTTTTT.

This clonotype has more than one count but fewer than ten. The chain couples TRBV27 to TRBJ2-1, with TRBD1 matching 8 bases. CDR1 is MNHEY and CDR2 is SMNVEV in the germline V gene (reference sequence). This CDR3 spans 13 amino acids. V shed 5 bases, J shed 12 bases, and the junction held 9 bases outside the gene matches. The CDR3 bases are TGTGCCAGCAGTCCTAAGGACAGGGAAAGGCAGTTCTTC. This sequence encodes CASSPKDRERQFF.

V and J are TRBV29-1 and TRBJ1-2; D is ambiguous. V dropped 1 base and J dropped 2 bases, with 8 bases sitting between them. The length of the CDR3 is 13 residues. Looked up from germline, CDR1 is SQVTM and CDR2 is ANQGSEA. CDR3 nucleotides: TGCAGCGTTGAAGGGGATCTAAACTATGGCTACACCTTC. This encodes CSVEGDLNYGYTF. Drawing the rest from reference TRBV29-1 and TRBJ1-2, the complete variable domain is SAVISQKPSRDICQRGTSLTIQCQVDSQVTMMFWYRQQPGQSLTLIATANQGSEATYESGFVIDKFPISRPNLTFSTLTVSNMSPEDSSIYLCSVEGDLNYGYTFGSGTRLTVV.

The rearrangement links TRBV7-6 to TRBJ2-3; TRBD1 matches 9 bases. V lost 3 bases and J lost 1; bases outside the gene matches: 5. There are 16 residues in the CDR3. The germline V gene encodes CDR1 SGHVS and CDR2 FNYEAQ. CDR3 sequence: CASSFLRTGGTDTQYF. CDR3 DNA sequence: TGTGCCAGCAGCTTCCTTCGGACAGGGGGCACAGATACGCAGTATTTT.

The sample holds one count of this clonotype. J is TRBJ2-1 and V is TRBV27; D unresolved. Germline CDR1 is MNHEY and CDR2 is SMNVEV (reference sequence). This CDR3 contains 13 residues. V gave up 6 bases and J gave up 4 bases, with 10 bases separating them. Here the CDR3 DNA reads TGTGCCAGCAGACCCACATCTTACAATGAGCAGTTCTTC. Translation gives CASRPTSYNEQFF.

The rearrangement uses TRBV6-2 or TRBV6-3 and TRBJ2-7; no clear D. The length of the CDR3 is 11 residues. The germline CDR1 and CDR2 sequences are MNHEY and SVGEGT. V lost 5 bases and J lost 6, with 8 bases in between. The CDR3 reads CASSNFVEQYF. CDR3 bases: TGTGCCAGCAGTAACTTTGTCGAGCAGTACTTC.

This clonotype was found many times. The chain combines TRBV24-1 with TRBJ2-1; 12 bases are a match to TRBD2. Germline trimming cut 4 bases from V and 7 bases from J; bases unmatched to any gene: 7. Germline assignment: CDR1 KGHDR and CDR2 SFDVKD. The CDR3 has 16 amino acids. In DNA, the CDR3 is TGTGCCACCAGTGACGGACTAGCGGGGACTCGAAATGAGCAGTTCTTC. It encodes CATSDGLAGTRNEQFF.

The gene calls are TRBV20-1 and TRBJ2-3; 16 bases agree with TRBD2. CDR1 and CDR2 (germline): DFQATT, SNEGSKA (reference sequence). This CDR3 is 18 amino acids long. V lost 5 bases and J lost 4; bases outside the gene matches: 12. CDR3 in DNA: TGCAGTGCTCCTGGGACTAGCGGGGGGGCTGCCCCTTCAGATACGCAGTATTTT. Encoded protein: CSAPGTSGGAAPSDTQYF.

This chain uses TRBV11-2 with TRBJ1-1, with unresolved D. Germline CDR1 reads SGHAT; CDR2 reads FQNNGV. V lost 8 bases, J lost 1 base, and 11 bases lay in between. This CDR3 has 13 residues. CDR3 in amino acids: CASQETENTEAFF. The CDR3 region has the DNA TGTGCCAGCCAGGAAACAGAGAACACTGAAGCTTTCTTT.

The V gene is TRBV28, the J gene TRBJ1-2, with 7 bases identical to TRBD1. Germline loops: CDR1 MDHEN, CDR2 SYDVKM. This CDR3 comprises 13 residues. Germline trimming cut 6 bases from V and 3 bases from J; bases unmatched to any gene: 4. The DNA of the CDR3 is TGTGCCAGCAGACCACAGGGGTACTATGGCTACACCTTC. This translates into CASRPQGYYGYTF.

The genes are TRBV5-6 and TRBJ1-2; TRBD1 might be the D (6 bases). Trimming left V 6 bases short and J 8 bases short, with 23 bases between. The CDR3 extends over 15 amino acids. The germline V gene has CDR1 SGHDT and CDR2 YYEEEE. CDR3 protein: CASNNPVQGKGGYTF. Here the CDR3 DNA reads TGTGCCAGCAACAACCCTGTACAGGGAAAAGGGGGCTACACCTTC. Drawing the rest from reference TRBV5-6 and TRBJ1-2, the complete variable domain is DAGVTQSPTHLIKTRGQQVTLRCSPKSGHDTVSWYQQALGQGPQFIFQYYEEEERQRGNFPDRFSGHQFPNYSSELNVNALLLGDSALYLCASNNPVQGKGGYTFGSGTRLTVV.

This clonotype has a handful of counts. This chain joins TRBV4-2 and TRBJ2-3, with TRBD2 matching over 12 bases. Trimming took 4 bases from V and 3 from J; bases not matched to a gene: 5. The CDR3 loop spans 16 amino acids. The germline V gene has CDR1 LGHNA and CDR2 YNFKEQ. The CDR3 DNA reads TGTGCCAGCAGCCCTACTAGCGGGAGGACAACAGATACGCAGTATTTT. It codes for CASSPTSGRTTDTQYF.

The V call is TRBV12-3 or TRBV12-4, the J call TRBJ1-2, with a tentative D call TRBD1 (6 bases). This CDR3 has 14 amino acids. Deletions cut 3 bases from V and 6 bases from J, with 14 bases between. CDR3 loop: CASSFTGMVDGYTF. CDR3 nucleotide sequence: TGTGCCAGCAGTTTTACAGGGATGGTCGATGGCTACACCTTC.

This rearrangement joins TRBV5-1 to TRBJ1-1, with D perhaps matching TRBD1 (6 bases). This CDR3 has 13 residues. Between the trimmed V and J ends, which lost 3 bases and 6 bases, there was a span of 12 bases. Looked up from germline, CDR1 is SGHRS and CDR2 is YFSETQ. DNA of the CDR3: TGCGCCAGCAGCTGGGGCAGGGGAGCTGAAGCTTTCTTT. Protein sequence: CASSWGRGAEAFF.

The J gene is TRBJ2-1, the V gene TRBV7-9, with 9 bases that match TRBD2. Germline V gene sequence: CDR1 SEHNR, CDR2 FQNEAQ (reference sequence). The V segment lost 7 bases and the J segment 3 bases; nucleotides outside the gene matches: 10. The CDR3 contains 16 residues. CDR3 sequence (DNA): TGTGCCAGCACCCCGTTGAGCGGGGGGTACTACAATGAGCAGTTCTTC. Protein: CASTPLSGGYYNEQFF.

The table lists this clonotype with many counts. This chain joins TRBV12-3 or TRBV12-4 and TRBJ1-5; D not certain. V was pared by 1 base and J by 0 bases, with 4 bases between. The length of the CDR3 is 14 residues. CDR3: CASSLDGSNQPQHF. CDR3 nucleotides: TGTGCCAGCAGTTTAGACGGTAGCAATCAGCCCCAGCATTTT.

This clonotype showed up just a few times. The chain links TRBV4-2 to TRBJ1-1; D possibly corresponds to TRBD1 (5 bases). The CDR3 extends over 16 amino acids. CDR1 and CDR2 (germline): LGHNA, YNFKEQ. V shed 0 bases and J shed 0 bases, with 11 bases lying between them. CDR3 coding DNA: TGTGCCAGCAGCCAAGAATGGGGCATCATGAACACTGAAGCTTTCTTT. Translating it yields CASSQEWGIMNTEAFF.

This clonotype was seen more than once but under ten times. The chain is built from TRBV12-3 or TRBV12-4 and TRBJ1-5; maybe TRBD1 (5 bases). Deletions cut 5 bases from V and 4 bases from J, with 15 bases between. The CDR3 contains 15 residues. CDR3 in amino acids: CASSLGDWGNQPQHF. DNA of the CDR3: TGTGCCAGCAGTCTAGGGGATTGGGGTAATCAGCCCCAGCATTTT.